Listed here are 10 T cell receptor beta chains from one sample, sequenced in a study of Ad26.COV2.S vaccination and SARS-CoV-2 variants. Sample treatment: around 19 received Ad26.COV2.S at low or high dose, single or two shots; 5 received placebo; per-sample allocation not given. Day 63 after the first vaccine or placebo injection was the time point for sampling. Sequencing was performed with immunoSEQ multiplex PCR; in TCRdb, only in-frame clones are kept and a portion is missing. The sample yields roughly 400,000 clones, about 90% seen once. Sample: peripheral blood, taken in a trial of Ad26.COV2.S vaccine versus placebo. These receptors all come from a person between 18 and 60 years old who received the Ad26.COV2.S COVID-19 vaccine or a placebo.

This chain joins TRBV7-8 and TRBJ1-5, with D maybe TRBD1 (6 bases). CDR3 length: 14 residues. The V and J ends lost 0 bases and 15 bases respectively, with 18 bases between them. Germline assignment: CDR1 SGHVS and CDR2 FQNEAQ. The CDR3 DNA follows: TGTGCCAGCAGCTTAGCGCATCTTGCAGGGGCCATGCATTTT. Protein product: CASSLAHLAGAMHF.

The V and J genes are TRBV12-5 and TRBJ1-1; D may be TRBD1 (6 bases). Germline V gene sequence: CDR1 LGHNT, CDR2 FRNRAP. This CDR3 region has 15 residues. V was clipped by 0 bases and J by 5 bases, with 13 bases between them. The CDR3 nucleotides read TGTGCTAGTGGTTTGGTACGGGGGCGTCGGACTGAAGCTTTCTTT. It is translated as CASGLVRGRRTEAFF.

The CDR3 sequence is CASSLAGQGRADTQYF. Written as DNA, the CDR3 is TGTGCCAGCAGCTTAGCCGGCCAGGGGCGAGCCGATACGCAGTATTTT. J is TRBJ2-3 and V is TRBV11-3, with D possibly matching TRBD1 (6 bases). Deletions cut 1 base from V and 6 bases from J, with 17 bases between. CDR3 length: 16 residues. Germline V lookup: CDR1 SGHNT, CDR2 YENEEA.

The chain links TRBV4-1 to TRBJ1-2; weak D call: TRBD1 (6 bases). This CDR3 comprises 15 residues. The germline gives CDR1 MGHRA, CDR2 YSYEKL. The V and J ends lost 0 bases and 14 bases respectively, with 22 bases between them. The CDR3 DNA follows: TGCGCCAGCAGCCAAGAACAATCCGGACAGCCAGCGAGTACCTTC. Translating gives CASSQEQSGQPASTF.

The chain has TRBV3-1 (or the pseudogene TRBV3-2) and TRBJ1-5; 7 bases are a match to TRBD1. Trimming removed 0 bases from V and 5 bases from J; junction bases left unmatched: 4. Germline lookup yields CDR1 LGHDT and CDR2 YNNKEL (reference sequence). The CDR3 contains 15 residues. The CDR3 here is CASSQDLTGDQPQHF. Here the CDR3 DNA reads TGTGCCAGCAGCCAAGATTTAACAGGGGATCAGCCCCAGCATTTT.

The chain combines TRBV12-3 or TRBV12-4 with TRBJ2-7; no definite D call. This CDR3 comprises 12 residues. Trimming pared 5 bases from V and 4 bases from J, leaving 9 bases between. In DNA, the CDR3 is TGTGCCAGCAGTCCTACGCATTACGAGCAGTACTTC. Its translation: CASSPTHYEQYF.

This clone was seen a handful of times. The chain recombines TRBV19 with TRBJ1-5; 9 nucleotides line up with TRBD1. The CDR3 totals 16 residues. Germline CDR1 LNHDA, CDR2 SQIVND (reference sequence). J was trimmed by 1 base and V by 2 bases; bases with no gene match: 3. CDR3 sequence reads: CASSIYGTGSNQPQHF. In DNA, the CDR3 is TGTGCCAGTAGTATATATGGGACAGGGAGCAATCAGCCCCAGCATTTT.

CDR3 coding DNA: TGCGCCAGCAGCCAAGAAAGAGGGACACCCTCGGAAAAACTGTTTTTT. As protein: CASSQERGTPSEKLFF. The chain links TRBV4-1 to TRBJ1-4; possibly TRBD1 for D (6 bases). V was cut by 0 bases and J by 8 bases, with 16 bases left in between. There are 16 residues in the CDR3. Germline V lookup: CDR1 MGHRA, CDR2 YSYEKL.

The chain is built from TRBV6-5 and TRBJ1-2; D is possibly TRBD1 (6 bases). V lost 5 bases to trimming and J lost 3 bases, with 10 bases between them. The length of the CDR3 is 13 residues. CDR1 MNHEY and CDR2 SVGAGI come from the germline V gene. The CDR3 spells CASSPQGDYGYTF. In nucleotides, the CDR3 is TGTGCCAGCAGTCCACAGGGAGACTATGGCTACACCTTC.

The chain is built from TRBV24-1 and TRBJ2-1; TRBD2 matches 10 bases. This CDR3 is built from 18 residues. With V trimmed by 5 bases and J by 3 bases, 12 bases remained unmatched. Germline loops: CDR1 KGHDR, CDR2 SFDVKD. The CDR3 DNA reads as TGTGCCACCAGTGGTACAAGCGGGGGGGGAGCTAGCTACAATGAGCAGTTCTTC. Its protein product is CATSGTSGGGASYNEQFF.